The T cell receptor beta chain under discussion was sequenced for a study of control samples from healthy donors and cancer patients. Germline V gene lookup returns CDR1 SNHLY and CDR2 FYNNEI. This CDR3 spans 13 amino acids. Trimming cost V 7 bases and J 5 bases, with 14 bases left between them. Produced via immunoSEQ multiplex PCR; TCRdb's table is partial and in-frame only. In all, the sample yields some 180,000 clones. Sequenced input: blood. The clonotype was recovered from a woman under 40 in good health. V usage is TRBV2 and J usage is TRBJ2-5; D perhaps matches TRBD1 (6 bases). CDR3 bases: TGTGCCAGCAACGGACAGTTCAAGGAGACCCAGTACTTC. Protein sequence: CASNGQFKETQYF. Supplemented by reference TRBV2 and TRBJ2-5, the full variable domain reads EPEVTQTPSHQVTQMGQEVILRCVPISNHLYFYWYRQILGQKVEFLVSFYNNEISEKSEIFDDQFSVERPDGSNFTLKIRSTKLEDSAMYFCASNGQFKETQYFGPGTRLLVL.